This T cell receptor beta chain was recorded in a study of shared clonotypes between healthy human individuals. TCRdb's copy holds only in-frame clones and misses some; the assay was immunoSEQ multiplex PCR. The data show some 360,000 clones, around 67% seen once. Trimming stripped 7 bases from V and 0 bases from J, with 20 bases between. Germline values: CDR1 SGHTS, CDR2 YDEGEE. This CDR3 comprises 17 residues. Sequenced material: memory CD4+ T cells sorted from blood. As for subset: CD45RA-negative fraction. This TCR came from a man aged 30 to 45 in good health. The V and J genes are TRBV5-8 and TRBJ1-3; D is possibly TRBD1 (6 bases). The CDR3 reads CASSPWGGRSSGNTIYF. CDR3 nucleotides: TGTGCCAGCTCACCCTGGGGGGGCAGGAGCTCTGGAAACACCATATATTTT.